Listed below are T cell receptor beta chains from one sample, sequenced in a study of early T cells in non-severe SARS-CoV-2 infection. TCRdb re-derived calls from the 5' RACE reads in MiXCR, one entry per CDR3 protein. The sample has 65,000 to 95,000 distinct CDR3 sequences; around 16% are singletons. The specimen was whole blood. These receptors were obtained from an adult who was a healthcare worker with PCR-confirmed SARS-CoV-2 infection or an uninfected control (not recorded which). CDR3s include the opening cysteine and the closing phenylalanine or tryptophan. A D gene is named only where the DNA matches it firmly. A row's size may be missing; if present it is once, few, many or a size class.

V	J	size	D	DNA	CDR3
TRBV7-3	TRBJ2-5	.	.	TGTGCCAGCAGCAGGGGACCTGAGGAGACCCGGTACTTC	CASSRGPEETRYF
TRBV14	TRBJ2-1	.	TRBD2	TGTGCCAGCAGCCCCGTAAGTAGCGGGAGAAGTGAGCAGTTCTTC	CASSPVSSGRSEQFF
TRBV2	TRBJ2-1	few	TRBD2	TGTGCCAGCAGGGATGGGACTAGCGGGGCCCCCTCCTACAATGAGCAGTTCTTC	CASRDGTSGAPSYNEQFF
TRBV12-3/TRBV12-4	TRBJ1-5	few	.	TGTGCCAGCAGTTTAGCAACGACAGTTCCCCAGCCCCAGCATTTT	CASSLATTVPQPQHF
TRBV10-3	TRBJ2-3	few	TRBD2	TGTGCCATCGGGGGACTAGCGGGGGCCAAGAACACAGATACGCAGTATTTT	CAIGGLAGAKNTDTQYF
TRBV9	TRBJ1-1	.	.	TGTGCCAGCAGCGTAGAGGTAGTCCCGGGGGCTGAAGCTTTCTTT	CASSVEVVPGAEAFF
TRBV28	TRBJ2-7	few	TRBD2	TGTGCCAGCAGACCCGGGACTAAGCGGGGGTTAGAGCAGTACTTC	CASRPGTKRGLEQYF
TRBV12-3/TRBV12-4	TRBJ2-5	.	.	TGTGCCAGCAGTTTGCGAGGGGTGACAGAGACCCAGTACTTC	CASSLRGVTETQYF
TRBV5-1	TRBJ1-1	.	.	TGCGCCAGCAGCTCACAGGGTAGAGGCACTGAAGCTTCCTTT	CASSSQGRGTEASF
TRBV20-1	TRBJ2-3	.	.	TGCAGTGCTATTGGGCTGGACACAGATACGCAGTATTTT	CSAIGLDTDTQYF
TRBV7-3	TRBJ1-1	few	.	TGTGCCAGCAGCTTAACGGGCGGGCCCAACACTGAAGCTTTCTTT	CASSLTGGPNTEAFF
TRBV29-1	TRBJ2-5	.	.	TGCAGCGTTGAATTCGCGGGGGAGACCCAGTACTTC	CSVEFAGETQYF
TRBV28	TRBJ2-5	.	.	TGTGCCAGCTCACCCAGGTCACAGGAGACCCAGTACTTC	CASSPRSQETQYF
TRBV25-1	TRBJ2-2	.	.	TGTGCCATGCGACGGGACACCGGGGAGCTGTTTTTT	CAMRRDTGELFF
TRBV5-1	TRBJ2-7	few	TRBD2	TGCGCCAGCAGCTTGGGGACTAGCGCGCCCTACGAGCAGTACTTC	CASSLGTSAPYEQYF
TRBV20-1	TRBJ2-2	.	.	TGCAGTGCTAGCGGAACCGACCTGAACACCGGGGAGCTTTTTTTT	CSASGTDLNTGELFF
TRBV7-9	TRBJ2-7	few	.	TGTGCCAGCAGCTTAGTAGGGACCCACTACGAGCAGTACTTC	CASSLVGTHYEQYF
TRBV6-1	TRBJ1-1	.	.	TGTGCCAGCAGTGAAGAGGGGGGGGCCACTGAAGCTTTCTTT	CASSEEGGATEAFF
TRBV20-1	TRBJ2-1	.	.	TGCAGTGCTAGAGATCCCACGGGGTTCGGCAATGAGCAGTTCTTC	CSARDPTGFGNEQFF
TRBV10-3	TRBJ1-2	few	TRBD1	TGTGCCATCAGTGAGGATGGACAGGGGATTAACTATGGCTACACCTTC	CAISEDGQGINYGYTF
TRBV27	TRBJ2-5	few	.	TGTGCCAGCAGTTTAAAGGCTAGCTCATCGACCCAGTACTTC	CASSLKASSSTQYF
TRBV6-5	TRBJ2-7	.	TRBD1	TGTGCCAGCAGTCCCCCGGGACAGACCTTTTACGAGCAGTACTTC	CASSPPGQTFYEQYF
TRBV19	TRBJ2-5	.	TRBD1	TGTGCCAGTAGTGTCGGGACAGAAGAAGAGACCCAGTACTTC	CASSVGTEEETQYF
TRBV18	TRBJ2-1	few	TRBD1	TGTGCCAGCTCCCCGTGGGGACAGGGGTTGCGGACTAGGAAGGATGAGCAGTTCTTC	CASSPWGQGLRTRKDEQFF
TRBV12-3/TRBV12-4	TRBJ1-5	few	.	TGTGCCAGCAGTTTAAAGGGGGATGGCAATCAGCCCCAGCATTTT	CASSLKGDGNQPQHF
TRBV4-1	TRBJ2-3	once	.	TGCGCCAGCAGCCACGCACTACCCGCGGGGGCGCGAACCGGTGTGCAGTATTTT	CASSHALPAGARTGVQYF
TRBV28	TRBJ2-3	few	.	TGTGCCAGCAGTTTCGCAGAGCCGGATACGCAGTATTTT	CASSFAEPDTQYF